This TCR beta chain was sequenced in a study of CD8+ T cells in alopecia areata. In the study overall: Those patients who were treated received oral tofacitinib, which was given at 5 to 10 mg twice daily for moderate-to-severe alopecia areata.

In each case, RNA was isolated and then reverse transcribed into cDNA as the sequencing template. Sequenced by immunoSEQ multiplex PCR; TCRdb stores in-frame clones only, minus some. The sample has about 91,000 clones, 35% to 50% seen once; the top ten hold around 0.8%. Study-wide results and limits: Scalp sample sequencing also detects resident alphabeta T cells of normal skin.

V lost 3 bases to trimming and J lost 1 base, with 10 bases between them. This CDR3 is built from 14 residues. The germline CDR1 and CDR2 sequences are SGHTA and FQGNSA. This clone was seen a few times. Its specificity is not known. Obtained from alopecia areata patients were lesional scalp punch biopsies along with peripheral blood. The clonotype originates from a human donor with alopecia areata. The gene calls are TRBV7-2 and TRBJ2-7; the D is unclear. Sequencing was performed on CD4+ T cells sorted from blood. The CDR3 spells CASSFPRRSYEQYF. DNA for the CDR3: TGTGCCAGCAGCTTCCCCAGGCGGTCCTACGAGCAGTACTTC.